Listed below are T cell receptor beta chains from one sample, sequenced in a study of blood T cell repertoires in COVID-19. The table came from immunoSEQ multiplex PCR; TCRdb's copy has only in-frame clones and leaves some out. The sample lists approximately 260,000 clones, around 90% occurring once. Specimen: peripheral blood. These receptors all stem from a man aged 55 to 70 who had recovered from COVID-19. Each CDR3 is given with its conserved first and last residue. The D gene is left open where the match is weak. Clone size is stated in some rows and not others, as once, few, many or a class when expanded.

V	length	size	D	J	DNA	CDR3
TRBV29-1	15	once	NA	TRBJ2-3	TGCAGCCTGGTAAGGAGCGGCTTTAGCACAGATACGCAGTATTTT	CSLVRSGFSTDTQYF
TRBV5-1	13	NA	TRBD1	TRBJ1-2	TGCGCCAGCAGCTTGTCAGGGGGCTATGGCTACACCTTC	CASSLSGGYGYTF
TRBV13	16	NA	TRBD1	TRBJ2-2	TGTGCCAGCAGCGTCCGGGACAGGGGGCGGTCCGGGGAGCTGTTTTTT	CASSVRDRGRSGELFF
TRBV19	15	few	TRBD1	TRBJ1-5	TGTGCCAGTAGCCACGGACAGGGAGGCAATCAGCCCCAGCATTTT	CASSHGQGGNQPQHF
TRBV5-5	15	NA	NA	TRBJ2-5	TGTGCCAGCAGCTTGGTTTATGTGAGGGTAGAGACCCAGTACTTC	CASSLVYVRVETQYF
TRBV9	15	NA	NA	TRBJ2-3	TGTGCCAGCAGCCCCCTCCAGTTTGGCACAGATACGCAGTATTTT	CASSPLQFGTDTQYF
TRBV10-2	16	NA	TRBD1	TRBJ2-1	TGCGCCAGCAGTGACCCAGGGACAGGGCCCTACAATGAGCAGTTCTTC	CASSDPGTGPYNEQFF
TRBV3-1/TRBV3-2	15	NA	NA	TRBJ2-5	TGTGCCAGCAGCCAAGAGCGGGGAGGCGGGAAGACCCAGTACTTC	CASSQERGGGKTQYF
TRBV18	14	NA	NA	TRBJ2-4	TGTGCCAGCTCCCCGCAGTTAGCCAAAAACATTCAGTACTTC	CASSPQLAKNIQYF
TRBV2	13	NA	NA	TRBJ2-1	TGTGCCAGCAGACAGGGTTCTGTCAATGAGCAGTTCTTC	CASRQGSVNEQFF
TRBV27	17	NA	NA	TRBJ1-1	TGTGCCAGCACCGAGACCCGACAGGTAGTGATGAACACTGAAGCTTTCTTT	CASTETRQVVMNTEAFF
TRBV6-6	18	NA	TRBD2	TRBJ2-1	TGTGCCAGCAGTCCGGGGACTAGCGGGGGGGCCTTTGGGAATGAGCAGTTCTTC	CASSPGTSGGAFGNEQFF
TRBV5-1	15	NA	TRBD2	TRBJ2-7	TGCGCCAGCAGCTTGTCCACTAGCGGAACCTACGAGCAGTACTTC	CASSLSTSGTYEQYF
TRBV6-5	14	few	NA	TRBJ1-2	TGTGCCAGCAGTTACTCTGCAGGTGGTTCGGGCTACACCTTC	CASSYSAGGSGYTF
TRBV6-5	14	NA	TRBD1	TRBJ2-2	TGTGCCAGCCTTACAGGGGTTTACACCGGGGAGCTGTTTTTT	CASLTGVYTGELFF
TRBV6-7	18	NA	NA	TRBJ1-2	TGTGCCAGCAGTTACTCGAGGCCCCCACTCTTTTTAAACTATGGCTACACCTTC	CASSYSRPPLFLNYGYTF
TRBV19	16	NA	NA	TRBJ2-3	TGTGCCAGTAGTATCCCTCGGACTACGAGCACAGATACGCAGTATTTT	CASSIPRTTSTDTQYF
TRBV7-7	17	NA	TRBD1	TRBJ2-7	TGTGCCAGCAGCTTAGTAGTGTCGGACAGGGCCACCTACGAGCAGTACTTC	CASSLVVSDRATYEQYF
TRBV5-1	16	NA	NA	TRBJ1-6	TGCGCCAGCAGCTTGGCAGGTTCGGCCTATAATTCACCCCTCCACTTT	CASSLAGSAYNSPLHF
TRBV20-1	11	NA	NA	TRBJ1-1	TGCAGCGCACACGAGAACACTGAAGCTTTCTTT	CSAHENTEAFF
TRBV9	15	NA	TRBD1	TRBJ2-5	TGTGCCAGCAGCGTAGGACAGGGGGCTCGGGAGACCCAGTACTTC	CASSVGQGARETQYF
TRBV7-7	15	NA	NA	TRBJ1-4	TGTGCCAGCAGCTTAGGGGCCTCAACTAATGAAAAACTGTTTTTT	CASSLGASTNEKLFF